Each of the 7 T cell receptor beta chains below was sequenced from the same sample in a study of human T cells and chemical hapten exposure (dated by TCRdb to the early 2020s). Libraries were made using RACE. TCRdb lists the instrument as NextSeq 500. In-frame beta chains were kept once TCRdb had trimmed the public reads at Q25 with fastp and called clones with MiXCR. For every CDR3 protein sequence, its rows merge into one entry that carries the most common genes and DNA. In this sample the table shows approximately 89,000 distinct CDR3 sequences, 6% to 8.5% of which occur a single time. 1.3% of the sample is in the top ten clones. The time point label, as the study defines it: patch test 2, 6 weeks after DPC sensitization. Taken with the paper, the label for treatment or condition translates to: therapeutic diphenylcyclopropenone sensitization with weekly scalp DPC. The specimen comprised whole blood, sampled in connection with sensitization to the hapten diphenylcyclopropenone (DPC). Source of these receptors: a woman aged 25 to 39 with alopecia areata. Some clones in this sample may be carry-over from other donors' samples.

In its sample, this clonotype was seen a few times. The chain couples TRBV12-3 or TRBV12-4 to TRBJ1-2; perhaps TRBD1 as D (5 bases). CDR3 length equals 11 residues. In nucleotides, the CDR3 is TGTGCTTTCGCGGGGACCCATGGCTACACCTTC. Amino acids: CAFAGTHGYTF.

This clonotype was picked up many times. The chain is built from TRBV6-1 and TRBJ1-4; D is unresolved. Trimming left V 6 bases short and J 0 bases short, with 11 bases between. This CDR3 is 15 amino acids long. Germline V lookup: CDR1 MNHNS, CDR2 SASEGT. CDR3 in DNA: TGTGCCAGCAGGCCTTACAAAGCAACTAATGAAAAACTGTTTTTT. Translated: CASRPYKATNEKLFF.

The chain is built from TRBV20-1 and TRBJ2-1; 7 bases agree with TRBD1. V lost 5 bases and J lost 5; bases outside the gene matches: 6. The CDR3 length is 13 residues. Germline loops: CDR1 DFQATT, CDR2 SNEGSKA (reference sequence). The CDR3, as DNA: TGCAGTGCTTACCACGGGACAGACAATGAGCAGTTCTTC. Its protein product is CSAYHGTDNEQFF.

This clonotype was observed many times. The chain carries TRBV7-6 and TRBJ2-3, with 10 positions matching TRBD2. Trimming removed 5 bases from V and 4 bases from J; junction bases left unmatched: 6. The V gene's germline CDR1 is SGHVS and CDR2 FNYEAQ. The CDR3 has 15 residues. CDR3 sequence reads: CASSPQTSGSDTQYF. The DNA of the CDR3 is TGTGCCAGCAGCCCCCAGACTAGCGGGTCAGATACGCAGTATTTT. The variable domain in full, completed from reference TRBV7-6 and TRBJ2-3, reads GAGVSQSPRYKVTKRGQDVALRCDPISGHVSLYWYRQALGQGPEFLTYFNYEAQQDKSGLPNDRFSAERPEGSISTLTIQRTEQRDSAMYRCASSPQTSGSDTQYFGPGTRLTVL.

This clonotype was seen only a few times. The rearrangement uses TRBV30 and TRBJ1-1; 8 nucleotides line up with TRBD1. CDR1 GTSNPN and CDR2 SVGIG come from the germline V gene (reference sequence). Trimming took 2 bases from V and 7 from J; bases not matched to a gene: 3. CDR3 length: 12 residues. CDR3: CAWSYGQGEAFF. CDR3 DNA: TGTGCCTGGAGTTATGGACAGGGTGAAGCTTTCTTT.

This chain links TRBV29-1 with TRBJ1-2; possibly TRBD1 for D (5 bases). Germline CDR1 and CDR2: SQVTM and ANQGSEA. The CDR3 extends over 14 amino acids. Trimming stripped 5 bases from V and 4 bases from J, with 17 bases between. The CDR3 here is CSVIRHRGTYGYTF. The CDR3 coding sequence is TGCAGCGTTATCAGGCATAGGGGAACCTATGGCTACACCTTC.

The rearrangement uses TRBV19 and TRBJ1-1; D is perhaps TRBD1 (6 bases). This CDR3 has 14 amino acids. Germline values: CDR1 LNHDA, CDR2 SQIVND (reference sequence). V was trimmed by 3 bases and J by 4 bases, leaving 12 bases between them. The CDR3 DNA reads TGTGCCAGTAGTATGCGAAGGGGGGCCACTGAAGCTTTCTTT. It codes for CASSMRRGATEAFF. The variable domain in full, with the rest retrieved from reference TRBV19 and TRBJ1-1, is DGGITQSPKYLFRKEGQNVTLSCEQNLNHDAMYWYRQDPGQGLRLIYYSQIVNDFQKGDIAEGYSVSREKKESFPLTVTSAQKNPTAFYLCASSMRRGATEAFFGQGTRLTVV.